These 19 T cell receptor beta chains share one sample of origin, sequenced in a study of healthy donors' naive CD4 and CD8 T cells. TCR libraries were built from 450 to 650 ng of total RNA by linear amplification. TCRdb re-called the reads with MiXCR, one entry per CDR3 protein. The sample includes around 200,000 distinct CDR3 sequences, around 74% of them seen just once. Sequencing was carried out using naive CD4+ and CD8+ T cells sorted from blood, pooled from several donors. The receptors shown here come from a pool of human donors in good health; the sample pools cells from several healthy donors.

This sequence joins TRBV27 and TRBJ2-3; the D is unclear. Trimming pared 4 bases from V and 2 bases from J, leaving 13 bases between. Germline CDR1 and CDR2: MNHEY and SMNVEV (reference sequence). The CDR3 totals 15 residues. CDR3 sequence (DNA): TGTGCCAGCAGTTCCCTTTGGGCCTACACAGATACGCAGTATTTT. It is translated as CASSSLWAYTDTQYF.

This clonotype was counted a single time. The junction differs from germline at one of its ends, possibly a read error. V gene TRBV13 combines with J gene TRBJ2-7, with D perhaps TRBD1 or TRBD2 (5 bases each). Germline values: CDR1 PRHDT, CDR2 FYEKMQ (reference sequence). The CDR3 is made up of 19 amino acids. The chain's CDR3 is CASSFLDKFPGRGSYEQYF. The CDR3 nucleotides are TGTGCCAGCAGCTTCCTTGACAAATTCCCGGGACGTGGGTCCTATGAGCAGTACTTC.

This CDR3 is CATSRGIGSSYNEQFF. CDR3 DNA: TGTGCCACCAGCAGAGGGATTGGTAGCTCCTACAATGAGCAGTTCTTC. V gene TRBV15 combines with J gene TRBJ2-1; D gene ambiguous. In germline, CDR1 is LNHNV, CDR2 YYDKDF (reference sequence). The germline V and J ends were trimmed by 1 base and 0 bases, with 10 bases remaining between them. The CDR3 has 16 amino acids.

The table lists this clonotype with a count of one. The V call is TRBV29-1, the J call TRBJ1-3, with 8 bases fitting TRBD1. With V trimmed by 6 bases and J by 0 bases, 1 base remained unmatched. Germline V gene data show CDR1 as SQVTM and CDR2 as ANQGSEA. The CDR3 consists of 13 residues. The CDR3 sequence: CSVGQGSGNTIYF. In DNA form, the CDR3 reads TGCAGCGTCGGACAGGGCTCTGGAAACACCATATATTTT.

This sequence joins TRBV29-1 and TRBJ2-4, with D tentatively TRBD2 (7 bases). Germline assignment: CDR1 SQVTM and CDR2 ANQGSEA. The CDR3 sequence is 12 residues long. Trimming took off 4 bases at V and 8 bases at J, with 12 bases between the two ends. DNA for the CDR3: TGCAGCGTTGCGGGGGCGGGAGACATTCAGTACTTC. This encodes CSVAGAGDIQYF.

This clonotype has just a few counts. The chain recombines TRBV29-1 with TRBJ1-1, with D unresolved. The germline V gene has CDR1 SQVTM and CDR2 ANQGSEA. Deletions cut 3 bases from V and 0 bases from J, with 11 bases between. The CDR3 extends over 14 amino acids. CDR3: CSVDGSPLNTEAFF. The CDR3 DNA follows: TGCAGCGTTGACGGAAGTCCGTTGAACACTGAAGCTTTCTTT. The whole variable domain, filled in from reference TRBV29-1 and TRBJ1-1, reads SAVISQKPSRDICQRGTSLTIQCQVDSQVTMMFWYRQQPGQSLTLIATANQGSEATYESGFVIDKFPISRPNLTFSTLTVSNMSPEDSSIYLCSVDGSPLNTEAFFGQGTRLTVV.

This clonotype was detected once. The chain recombines TRBV29-1 with TRBJ1-2; 7 bases agree with TRBD1. The CDR3 is made up of 12 amino acids. The V segment lost 4 bases and the J segment 6 bases; nucleotides outside the gene matches: 5. Germline V gene sequence: CDR1 SQVTM, CDR2 ANQGSEA. The CDR3 DNA sequence: TGCAGCGTTGCCGGGACAGAGCATGGCTACACCTTC. Translation gives CSVAGTEHGYTF.

The V and J genes are TRBV6-2 or TRBV6-3 and TRBJ2-7, with 7 bases fitting TRBD1. The CDR3 totals 15 residues. The junction had 11 bases not matched to a gene; V was cut back by 5 bases and J by 4 bases. The germline CDR1 and CDR2 sequences are MNHEY and SVGEGT. The CDR3 bases are TGTGCCAGCAGTACCCCCCGGGACAGACTATACGAGCAGTACTTC. Its protein is CASSTPRDRLYEQYF.

Only one count was recorded for this clonotype. The V call is TRBV19, the J call TRBJ1-5, with a possible D match to TRBD1 (6 bases). The CDR3 is 15 residues long. V was shortened by 9 bases and J by 4 bases, with 19 bases between the two germline ends. CDR1 is LNHDA and CDR2 is SQIVND in the germline V gene (reference sequence). The CDR3 coding sequence is TGTGCCAGCGGATATCTCGGGACAAATAATCAGCCCCAGCATTTT. Translated: CASGYLGTNNQPQHF.

This clonotype was counted once. The CDR3 sequence is CASSLAGAFF. The CDR3 coding sequence is TGTGCCAGCAGTTTAGCGGGAGCTTTCTTT. The genes are TRBV6-2 or TRBV6-3 and TRBJ1-1, with D hard to call. Trimming removed 4 bases from V and 10 bases from J, with 7 bases in between. The germline CDR1 and CDR2 sequences are MNHEY and SVGEGT. The CDR3 runs to 10 residues.

The genes are TRBV6-5 and TRBJ1-1; TRBD1 is a possible D gene (6 bases). The ends were cut back, 5 bases at V and 3 bases at J, with 16 bases in the middle. The CDR3 is 15 residues long. Germline values: CDR1 MNHEY, CDR2 SVGAGI. This CDR3 reads CASSISSAGDTEAFF. Written as DNA, the CDR3 is TGTGCCAGCAGTATAAGTTCTGCAGGGGACACTGAAGCTTTCTTT.

V usage is TRBV29-1 and J usage is TRBJ2-1, with 9 bases that match TRBD2. The CDR3 runs 13 residues. V lost 7 bases, J lost 4 bases, and 5 bases stayed unmatched. The germline V gene has CDR1 SQVTM and CDR2 ANQGSEA. The CDR3 loop is CSGGLANYNEQFF. CDR3 sequence (DNA): TGCAGCGGCGGACTAGCGAATTACAATGAGCAGTTCTTC.

The V call is TRBV29-1, the J call TRBJ2-3; no reliable D call. The V gene lost 5 bases and the J gene lost 5 bases, with 8 bases spanning the gap. CDR1 is SQVTM, CDR2 ANQGSEA, per germline. The CDR3 has 11 amino acids. CDR3 protein: CSVSDLDTQYF. CDR3 DNA: TGCAGCGTTTCAGACTTAGATACGCAGTATTTT.

The chain carries TRBV29-1 and TRBJ2-7; TRBD1 might be the D (6 bases). Trimming removed 0 bases from V and 4 bases from J, with 16 bases in between. The length of the CDR3 is 15 residues. CDR1 and CDR2 from the germline V gene are SQVTM and ANQGSEA. The DNA of the CDR3 is TGCAGCGTTGAAGATGAATCGGGGACACCTTACGAGCAGTACTTC. This translates into CSVEDESGTPYEQYF.

The J gene is TRBJ2-5, the V gene TRBV5-1; D is uncertain. Germline-derived CDR1 and CDR2 are SGHRS and YFSETQ. Trimming removed 5 bases from V and 5 bases from J, with 22 bases in between. The CDR3 consists of 16 residues. CDR3: CASRADARFIQETQYF. The DNA of the CDR3 is TGCGCCAGCAGGGCCGACGCCCGATTTATCCAGGAGACCCAGTACTTC. The full variable domain, with the rest looked up from reference TRBV5-1 and TRBJ2-5, is KAGVTQTPRYLIKTRGQQVTLSCSPISGHRSVSWYQQTPGQGLQFLFEYFSETQRNKGNFPGRFSGRQFSNSRSEMNVSTLELGDSALYLCASRADARFIQETQYFGPGTRLLVL.

CDR3: CASSYTGKNQPQHF. In DNA form, the CDR3 reads TGTGCCAGCAGTTACACAGGGAAAAATCAGCCCCAGCATTTT. The chain employs TRBV6-2 or TRBV6-3 and TRBJ1-5; a possible D gene is TRBD1 (6 bases). Trimming cost V 2 bases and J 4 bases, with 9 bases left between them. Germline values: CDR1 MNHEY, CDR2 SVGEGT. This CDR3 has 14 residues.

CDR3 DNA sequence: TGCAGCGTCCCCCTCGGGCCCGGAAACACCATATATTTT. Translation gives CSVPLGPGNTIYF. V and J are TRBV29-1 and TRBJ1-3, with D hard to call. V was trimmed by 6 bases and J by 4 bases, leaving 13 bases between them. The V gene's germline CDR1 is SQVTM and CDR2 ANQGSEA. This CDR3 has 13 amino acids.

This clonotype was found a few times. This rearrangement joins TRBV29-1 to TRBJ2-1, with unresolved D. Germline-derived CDR1 and CDR2 are SQVTM and ANQGSEA. The CDR3 runs to 11 residues. The CDR3 nucleotides read TGCACGTCAACGTTCAACAATGAGCAGTTCTTC. It yields the protein CTSTFNNEQFF.

V is TRBV29-1 and J is TRBJ1-2; TRBD1 agrees at 9 bases. Germline CDR1 reads SQVTM; CDR2 reads ANQGSEA. The CDR3 contains 15 residues. With 7 bases clipped from V and 3 bases from J, the junction kept 12 bases outside the gene matches. Here the CDR3 DNA reads TGCAGCGCTACCCGGGACAGGGACCGGGACTATGGCTACACCTTC. It codes for CSATRDRDRDYGYTF.